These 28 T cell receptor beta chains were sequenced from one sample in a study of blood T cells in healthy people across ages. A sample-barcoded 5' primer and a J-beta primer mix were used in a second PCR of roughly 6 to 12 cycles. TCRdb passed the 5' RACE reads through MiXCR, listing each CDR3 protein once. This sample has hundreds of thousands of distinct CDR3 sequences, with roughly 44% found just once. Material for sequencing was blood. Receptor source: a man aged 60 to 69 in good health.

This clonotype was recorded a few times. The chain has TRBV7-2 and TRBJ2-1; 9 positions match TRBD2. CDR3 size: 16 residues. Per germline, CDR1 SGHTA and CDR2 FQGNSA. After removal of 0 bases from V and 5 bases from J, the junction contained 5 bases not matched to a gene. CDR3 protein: CASSLAPAGGHNEQFF. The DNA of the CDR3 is TGTGCCAGCAGCTTAGCGCCAGCGGGGGGACACAATGAGCAGTTCTTC.

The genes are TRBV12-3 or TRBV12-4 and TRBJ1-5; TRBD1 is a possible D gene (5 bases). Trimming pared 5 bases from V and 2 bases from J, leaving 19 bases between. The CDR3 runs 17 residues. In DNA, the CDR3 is TGTGCCAGCAGTCATCCCCGGGGCACCTCGGGCAATCAGCCCCAGCATTTT. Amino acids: CASSHPRGTSGNQPQHF.

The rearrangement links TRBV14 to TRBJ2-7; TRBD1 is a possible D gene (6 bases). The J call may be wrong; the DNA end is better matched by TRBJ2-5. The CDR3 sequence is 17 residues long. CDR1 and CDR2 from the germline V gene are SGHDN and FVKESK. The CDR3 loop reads CASSQGRGAMLEETQYF. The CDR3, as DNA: TGTGCCAGCAGCCAGGGCAGGGGCGCGATGTTGGAAGAGACCCAGTACTTC.

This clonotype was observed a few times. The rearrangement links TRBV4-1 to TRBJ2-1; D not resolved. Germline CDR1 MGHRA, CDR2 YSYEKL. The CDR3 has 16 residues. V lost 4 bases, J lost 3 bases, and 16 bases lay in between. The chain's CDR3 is CASSPLGLGVYNEQFF. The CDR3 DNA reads TGCGCCAGCAGCCCGTTAGGTCTTGGAGTCTACAATGAGCAGTTCTTC.

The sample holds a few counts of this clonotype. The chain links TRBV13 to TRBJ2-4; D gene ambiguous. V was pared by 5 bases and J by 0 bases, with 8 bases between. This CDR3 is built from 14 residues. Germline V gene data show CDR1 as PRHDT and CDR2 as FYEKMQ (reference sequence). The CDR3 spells CASSPQLAKNIQYF. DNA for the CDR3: TGTGCCAGCAGCCCACAGTTAGCCAAAAACATTCAGTACTTC.

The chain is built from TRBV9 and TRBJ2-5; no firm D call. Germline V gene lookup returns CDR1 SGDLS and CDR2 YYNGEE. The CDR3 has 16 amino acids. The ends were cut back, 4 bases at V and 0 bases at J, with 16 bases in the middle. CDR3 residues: CASSPGTATYQETQYF. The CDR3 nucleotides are TGTGCCAGCAGCCCCGGAACTGCGACTTACCAAGAGACCCAGTACTTC.

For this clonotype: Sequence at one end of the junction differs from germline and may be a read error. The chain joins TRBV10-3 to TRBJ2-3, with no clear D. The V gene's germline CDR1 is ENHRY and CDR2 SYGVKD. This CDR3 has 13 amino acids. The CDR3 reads CATSEEPVGTQYF. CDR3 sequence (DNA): TGTGCCACCAGTGAAGAGCCTGTGGGTACGCAGTATTTT.

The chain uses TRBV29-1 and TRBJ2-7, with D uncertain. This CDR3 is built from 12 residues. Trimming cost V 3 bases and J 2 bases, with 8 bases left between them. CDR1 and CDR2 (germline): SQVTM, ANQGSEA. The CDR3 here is CSVEGSTYEQYF. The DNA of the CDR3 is TGCAGCGTTGAGGGCAGCACCTACGAGCAGTACTTC.

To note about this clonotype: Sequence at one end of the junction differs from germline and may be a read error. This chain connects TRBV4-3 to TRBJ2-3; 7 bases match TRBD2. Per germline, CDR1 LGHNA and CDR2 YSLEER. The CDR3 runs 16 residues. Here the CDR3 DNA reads TGCGCCGGCAGCCAAGCCCCCAGCGGGGGCACAGATACGCAGTATTTT. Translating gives CAGSQAPSGGTDTQYF.

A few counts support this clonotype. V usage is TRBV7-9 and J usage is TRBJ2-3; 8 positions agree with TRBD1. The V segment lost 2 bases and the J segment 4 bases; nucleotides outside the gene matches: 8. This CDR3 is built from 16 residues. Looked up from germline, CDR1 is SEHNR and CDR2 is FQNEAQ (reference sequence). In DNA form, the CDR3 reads TGTGCCAGCAGCTTACCCGGACAGGGTATCCCAGATACGCAGTATTTT. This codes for CASSLPGQGIPDTQYF.

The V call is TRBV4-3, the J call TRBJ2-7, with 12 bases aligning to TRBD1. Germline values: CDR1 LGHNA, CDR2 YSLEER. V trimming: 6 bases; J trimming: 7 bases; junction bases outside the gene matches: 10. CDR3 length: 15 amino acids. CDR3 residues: CASRPGTGGYNEQYF. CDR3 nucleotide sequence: TGCGCCAGCAGACCCGGGACAGGGGGCTACAATGAGCAGTACTTC.

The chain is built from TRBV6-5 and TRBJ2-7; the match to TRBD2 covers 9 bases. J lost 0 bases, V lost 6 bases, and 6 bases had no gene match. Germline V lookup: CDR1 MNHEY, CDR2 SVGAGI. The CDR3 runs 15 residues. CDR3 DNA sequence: TGTGCCAGCAGACAAGCGGGGGGCAACTCCTACGAGCAGTACTTC. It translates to CASRQAGGNSYEQYF.

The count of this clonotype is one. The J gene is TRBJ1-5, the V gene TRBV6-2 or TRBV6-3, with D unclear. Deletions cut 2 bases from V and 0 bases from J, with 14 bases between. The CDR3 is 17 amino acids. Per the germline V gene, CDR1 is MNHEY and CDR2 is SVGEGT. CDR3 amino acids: CASSYPPGLNSNQPQHF. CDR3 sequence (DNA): TGTGCCAGCAGTTACCCGCCCGGACTGAATAGCAATCAGCCCCAGCATTTT.

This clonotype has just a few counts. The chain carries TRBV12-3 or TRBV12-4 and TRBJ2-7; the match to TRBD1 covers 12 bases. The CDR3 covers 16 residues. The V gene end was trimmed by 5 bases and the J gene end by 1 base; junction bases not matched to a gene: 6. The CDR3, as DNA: TGTGCCAGCAGTGCTCGGGACAGGGGGCAATCCTACGAGCAGTACTTC. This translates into CASSARDRGQSYEQYF.

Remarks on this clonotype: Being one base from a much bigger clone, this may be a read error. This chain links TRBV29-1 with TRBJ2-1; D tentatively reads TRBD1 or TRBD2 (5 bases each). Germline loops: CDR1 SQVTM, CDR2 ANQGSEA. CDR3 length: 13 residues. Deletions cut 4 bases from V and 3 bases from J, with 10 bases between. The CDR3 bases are TGCAGCGTTGTTAGGGGAGACTACAATGAGCAGTTCTTC. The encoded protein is CSVVRGDYNEQFF.

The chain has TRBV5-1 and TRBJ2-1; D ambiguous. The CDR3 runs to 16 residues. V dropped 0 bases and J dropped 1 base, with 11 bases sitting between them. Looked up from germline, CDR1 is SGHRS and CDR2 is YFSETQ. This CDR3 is CASSLAPQQSYNEQFF. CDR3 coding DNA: TGCGCCAGCAGCTTGGCCCCACAACAATCCTACAATGAGCAGTTCTTC.

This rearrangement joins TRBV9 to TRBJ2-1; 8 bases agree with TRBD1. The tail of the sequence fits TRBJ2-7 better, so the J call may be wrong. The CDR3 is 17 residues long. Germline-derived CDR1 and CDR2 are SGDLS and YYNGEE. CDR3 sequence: CASSVGLLQGGGDEQYF. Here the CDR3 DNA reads TGTGCCAGCAGCGTAGGCCTCCTACAGGGGGGCGGGGATGAGCAGTACTTC.

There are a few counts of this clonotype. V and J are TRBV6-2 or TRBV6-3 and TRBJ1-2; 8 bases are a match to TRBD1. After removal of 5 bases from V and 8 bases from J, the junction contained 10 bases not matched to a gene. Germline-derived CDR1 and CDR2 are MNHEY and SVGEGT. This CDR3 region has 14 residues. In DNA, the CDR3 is TGTGCCAGCAGTCGCACCGGGACAGGAAGCGGCTACACCTTC. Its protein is CASSRTGTGSGYTF.

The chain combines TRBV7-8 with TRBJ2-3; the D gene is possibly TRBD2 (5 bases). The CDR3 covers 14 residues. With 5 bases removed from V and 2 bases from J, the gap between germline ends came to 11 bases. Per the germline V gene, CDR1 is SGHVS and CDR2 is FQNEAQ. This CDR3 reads CASSPTRNTDTQYF. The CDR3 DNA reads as TGTGCCAGCAGCCCAACTAGAAACACAGATACGCAGTATTTT.

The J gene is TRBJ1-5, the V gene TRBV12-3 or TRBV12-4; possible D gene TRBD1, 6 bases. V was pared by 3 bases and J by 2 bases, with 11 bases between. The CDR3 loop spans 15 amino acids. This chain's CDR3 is CASSFRGARNQPQHF. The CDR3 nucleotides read TGTGCCAGCAGTTTTCGGGGGGCTCGCAATCAGCCCCAGCATTTT.

CDR3 DNA sequence: TGCGCCAGTACCCGGGACCCGAGTCAAAATGAGCAGTACTTC. The encoded protein is CASTRDPSQNEQYF. This rearrangement joins TRBV5-1 to TRBJ2-5, with D perhaps being TRBD1 or TRBD2 (5 bases each). Trimming left V 8 bases short and J 11 bases short, with 25 bases between. There are 14 residues in the CDR3. The V gene's germline CDR1 is SGHRS and CDR2 YFSETQ.

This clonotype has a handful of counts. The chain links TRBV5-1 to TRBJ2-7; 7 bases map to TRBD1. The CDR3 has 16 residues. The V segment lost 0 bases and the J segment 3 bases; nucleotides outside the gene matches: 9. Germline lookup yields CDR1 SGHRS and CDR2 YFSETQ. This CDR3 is CASSLAAGQELYEQYF. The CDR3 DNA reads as TGCGCCAGCAGCTTGGCCGCCGGACAGGAACTCTACGAGCAGTACTTC.

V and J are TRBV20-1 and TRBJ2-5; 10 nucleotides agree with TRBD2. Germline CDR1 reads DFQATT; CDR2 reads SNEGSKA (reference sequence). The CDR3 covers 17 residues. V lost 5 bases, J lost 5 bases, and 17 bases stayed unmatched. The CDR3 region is CSASEPAGGPIEETQYF. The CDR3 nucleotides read TGCAGTGCTTCCGAACCAGCGGGGGGGCCTATTGAGGAGACCCAGTACTTC.

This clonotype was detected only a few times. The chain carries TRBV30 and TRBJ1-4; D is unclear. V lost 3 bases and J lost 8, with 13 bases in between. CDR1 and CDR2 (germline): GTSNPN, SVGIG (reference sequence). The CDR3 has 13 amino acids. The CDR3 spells CAWSETPGEKLFF. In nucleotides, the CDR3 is TGTGCCTGGAGCGAAACCCCCGGGGAAAAACTGTTTTTT.

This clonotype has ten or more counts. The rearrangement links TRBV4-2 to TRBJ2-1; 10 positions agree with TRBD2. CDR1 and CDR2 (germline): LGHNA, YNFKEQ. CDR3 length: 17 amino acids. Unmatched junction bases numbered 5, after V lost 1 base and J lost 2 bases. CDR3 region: CASSQVSSGGAYNEQFF. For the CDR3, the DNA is TGTGCCAGCAGCCAAGTGTCTAGCGGGGGCGCCTACAATGAGCAGTTCTTC.

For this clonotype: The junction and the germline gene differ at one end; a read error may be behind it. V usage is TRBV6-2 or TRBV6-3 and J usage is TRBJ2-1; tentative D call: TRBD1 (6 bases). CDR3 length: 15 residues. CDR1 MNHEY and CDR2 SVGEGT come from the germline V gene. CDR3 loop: CASSLGPQRDNERFF. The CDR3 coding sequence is TGTGCCAGCAGTTTGGGACCGCAGAGGGACAATGAGCGGTTCTTC.

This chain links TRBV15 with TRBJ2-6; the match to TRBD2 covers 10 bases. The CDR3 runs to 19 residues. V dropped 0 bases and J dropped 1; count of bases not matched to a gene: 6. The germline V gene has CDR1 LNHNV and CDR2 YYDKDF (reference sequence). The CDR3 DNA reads TGTGCCACCAGCAGAGATCCACTAGCGGGGAGATCTGGGGCCAACGTCCTGACTTTC. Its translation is CATSRDPLAGRSGANVLTF.

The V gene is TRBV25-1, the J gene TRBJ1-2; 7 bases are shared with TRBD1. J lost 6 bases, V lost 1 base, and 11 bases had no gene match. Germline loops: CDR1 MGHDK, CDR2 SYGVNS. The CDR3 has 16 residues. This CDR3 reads CASSESGAYRGHGYTF. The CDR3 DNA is TGTGCCAGCAGTGAATCGGGGGCCTACAGGGGACATGGCTACACCTTC.